The 10 T cell receptor beta chains below come from one sample, sequenced in a study of OX40 agonist ivuxolimab in advanced cancers. The library was made by the immunoSEQ multiplex PCR assay. Entries here come from immuneACCESS through TCRdb and include only in-frame sequences with V and J called. Some clones fail to appear in such tables; in the studies checked, an unresolved V gene covers under half of the shortfall, and the cause of the remainder is unknown. In this sample the table shows 50,000 to 65,000 clones, roughly 86% of which occur a single time. Roughly 3% of the sample is held by the ten biggest clonotypes. The material was CD4+ or CD8+ T cells sorted from blood, obtained in a trial of the OX40 agonist ivuxolimab. These receptors were collected from an adult with an advanced solid tumor such as melanoma, head and neck, liver or kidney cancer.

The sample holds one count of this clone. V gene TRBV18 combines with J gene TRBJ2-1; TRBD2 agrees at 13 bases. V gave up 6 bases and J gave up 8 bases; unmatched junction bases: 7. Germline loops: CDR1 KGHSH, CDR2 LQKENI. This CDR3 region has 15 residues. CDR3 DNA sequence: TGTGCCAGCTCGCGGACTAGCGGGAGTGGTTATGAGCAGTTCTTC. It is translated as CASSRTSGSGYEQFF.

The table lists this clone with a count of one. The V call is TRBV18, the J call TRBJ2-7; D is undetermined. CDR1 is KGHSH, CDR2 LQKENI, per germline. The CDR3 is made up of 13 amino acids. V was pared by 4 bases and J by 6 bases, with 13 bases between. The CDR3 sequence: CASSLDPVSEQYF. The CDR3 DNA reads as TGTGCCAGCTCACTCGACCCGGTTAGCGAGCAGTACTTC. Based on the CDR3 plus reference TRBV18 and TRBJ2-7, the full variable domain is NAGVMQNPRHLVRRRGQEARLRCSPMKGHSHVYWYRQLPEEGLKFMVYLQKENIIDESGMPKERFSAEFPKEGPSILRIQQVVRGDSAAYFCASSLDPVSEQYFGPGTRLTVT.

The CDR3 coding sequence is TGTGCCAGTTGGGGGGGAGCCACCTACGAGCAGTACTTC. It translates to CASWGGATYEQYF. V gene TRBV28 combines with J gene TRBJ2-7, with 7 bases identical to TRBD2. The CDR3 is 13 residues long. J lost 2 bases, V lost 9 bases, and 7 bases had no gene match. Germline V gene lookup returns CDR1 MDHEN and CDR2 SYDVKM.

This clone was recorded once. V is TRBV27 and J is TRBJ1-1, with D possibly matching TRBD1 (6 bases). Trimming stripped 7 bases from V and 3 bases from J, with 15 bases between. CDR3 length: 14 amino acids. Germline CDR1 and CDR2: MNHEY and SMNVEV (reference sequence). CDR3 in DNA: TGTGCCAGCATTATGGGACATATTCACACTGAAGCTTTCTTT. Amino acids: CASIMGHIHTEAFF.

The sample holds a few counts of this clone. CDR3 nucleotide sequence: TGTGCCAGCAGCGTAGGGTATACTAATGAAAAACTGTTTTTT. Translated, it gives CASSVGYTNEKLFF. This chain links TRBV9 with TRBJ1-4; no definite D call. V was shortened by 0 bases and J by 2 bases, with 5 bases between the two germline ends. Germline CDR1 and CDR2: SGDLS and YYNGEE. CDR3 length equals 14 residues.

This chain connects TRBV7-9 to TRBJ2-1; the match to TRBD2 covers 10 bases. Germline V CDR1 and CDR2: SEHNR, FQNEAQ (reference sequence). This CDR3 has 15 residues. Trimming at V came to 2 bases and at J to 5 bases, leaving 3 bases not matched to a gene. This CDR3 is CASSLLAGDNNEQFF. CDR3 nucleotides: TGTGCCAGCAGCTTACTAGCGGGGGATAACAATGAGCAGTTCTTC. The full variable domain, in which reference TRBV7-9 and TRBJ2-1 provide the parts outside the CDR3, is DTGVSQNPRHKITKRGQNVTFRCDPISEHNRLYWYRQTLGQGPEFLTYFQNEAQLEKSRLLSDRFSAERPKGSFSTLEIQRTEQGDSAMYLCASSLLAGDNNEQFFGPGTRLTVL.

The V call is TRBV18, the J call TRBJ2-7; possibly TRBD1 for D (5 bases). The CDR3 has 13 residues. The V gene's germline CDR1 is KGHSH and CDR2 LQKENI. With 2 bases removed from V and 2 bases from J, the gap between germline ends came to 7 bases. The CDR3 DNA is TGTGCCAGCTCACCAGGCAGGGCCTACGAGCAGTACTTC. Translation: CASSPGRAYEQYF.

The chain links TRBV5-8 to TRBJ1-2; D is undetermined. CDR3 length: 14 residues. V lost 4 bases and J lost 8, with 18 bases in between. The germline CDR1 and CDR2 sequences are SGHTS and YDEGEE. The CDR3 region has the DNA TGTGCCAGCAGCCCCTATGGGAAGCGTCAAGGCTACACCTTC. Its protein product is CASSPYGKRQGYTF. The full variable domain, its missing parts supplied by reference TRBV5-8 and TRBJ1-2, is EAGVTQSPTHLIKTRGQQATLRCSPISGHTSVYWYQQALGLGLQFLLWYDEGEERNRGNFPPRFSGRQFPNYSSELNVNALELEDSALYLCASSPYGKRQGYTFGSGTRLTVV.

V is TRBV30 and J is TRBJ1-1, with TRBD1 matching over 9 bases. CDR3 length: 15 residues. Losses at the gene ends were 3 bases for V and 4 bases for J; bases not matched to a gene: 9. The germline V gene encodes CDR1 GTSNPN and CDR2 SVGIG (reference sequence). The CDR3 region has the DNA TGTGCCTGGAGACGAGGGGACAGGGATCTCACTGAAGCTTTCTTT. This gives the protein CAWRRGDRDLTEAFF. Variable domain in full (rest from reference TRBV30 and TRBJ1-1): SQTIHQWPATLVQPVGSPLSLECTVEGTSNPNLYWYRQAAGRGLQLLFYSVGIGQISSEVPQNLSASRPQDRQFILSSKKLLLSDSGFYLCAWRRGDRDLTEAFFGQGTRLTVV.

This sequence joins TRBV5-1 and TRBJ1-2, with no clear D. Trimming pared 7 bases from V and 1 base from J, leaving 11 bases between. Per the germline V gene, CDR1 is SGHRS and CDR2 is YFSETQ. This CDR3 is built from 13 residues. The chain's CDR3 is CASYMGGNYGYTF. Here the CDR3 DNA reads TGCGCCAGCTATATGGGCGGTAACTATGGCTACACCTTC. Supplemented by reference TRBV5-1 and TRBJ1-2, the full variable domain reads KAGVTQTPRYLIKTRGQQVTLSCSPISGHRSVSWYQQTPGQGLQFLFEYFSETQRNKGNFPGRFSGRQFSNSRSEMNVSTLELGDSALYLCASYMGGNYGYTFGSGTRLTVV.